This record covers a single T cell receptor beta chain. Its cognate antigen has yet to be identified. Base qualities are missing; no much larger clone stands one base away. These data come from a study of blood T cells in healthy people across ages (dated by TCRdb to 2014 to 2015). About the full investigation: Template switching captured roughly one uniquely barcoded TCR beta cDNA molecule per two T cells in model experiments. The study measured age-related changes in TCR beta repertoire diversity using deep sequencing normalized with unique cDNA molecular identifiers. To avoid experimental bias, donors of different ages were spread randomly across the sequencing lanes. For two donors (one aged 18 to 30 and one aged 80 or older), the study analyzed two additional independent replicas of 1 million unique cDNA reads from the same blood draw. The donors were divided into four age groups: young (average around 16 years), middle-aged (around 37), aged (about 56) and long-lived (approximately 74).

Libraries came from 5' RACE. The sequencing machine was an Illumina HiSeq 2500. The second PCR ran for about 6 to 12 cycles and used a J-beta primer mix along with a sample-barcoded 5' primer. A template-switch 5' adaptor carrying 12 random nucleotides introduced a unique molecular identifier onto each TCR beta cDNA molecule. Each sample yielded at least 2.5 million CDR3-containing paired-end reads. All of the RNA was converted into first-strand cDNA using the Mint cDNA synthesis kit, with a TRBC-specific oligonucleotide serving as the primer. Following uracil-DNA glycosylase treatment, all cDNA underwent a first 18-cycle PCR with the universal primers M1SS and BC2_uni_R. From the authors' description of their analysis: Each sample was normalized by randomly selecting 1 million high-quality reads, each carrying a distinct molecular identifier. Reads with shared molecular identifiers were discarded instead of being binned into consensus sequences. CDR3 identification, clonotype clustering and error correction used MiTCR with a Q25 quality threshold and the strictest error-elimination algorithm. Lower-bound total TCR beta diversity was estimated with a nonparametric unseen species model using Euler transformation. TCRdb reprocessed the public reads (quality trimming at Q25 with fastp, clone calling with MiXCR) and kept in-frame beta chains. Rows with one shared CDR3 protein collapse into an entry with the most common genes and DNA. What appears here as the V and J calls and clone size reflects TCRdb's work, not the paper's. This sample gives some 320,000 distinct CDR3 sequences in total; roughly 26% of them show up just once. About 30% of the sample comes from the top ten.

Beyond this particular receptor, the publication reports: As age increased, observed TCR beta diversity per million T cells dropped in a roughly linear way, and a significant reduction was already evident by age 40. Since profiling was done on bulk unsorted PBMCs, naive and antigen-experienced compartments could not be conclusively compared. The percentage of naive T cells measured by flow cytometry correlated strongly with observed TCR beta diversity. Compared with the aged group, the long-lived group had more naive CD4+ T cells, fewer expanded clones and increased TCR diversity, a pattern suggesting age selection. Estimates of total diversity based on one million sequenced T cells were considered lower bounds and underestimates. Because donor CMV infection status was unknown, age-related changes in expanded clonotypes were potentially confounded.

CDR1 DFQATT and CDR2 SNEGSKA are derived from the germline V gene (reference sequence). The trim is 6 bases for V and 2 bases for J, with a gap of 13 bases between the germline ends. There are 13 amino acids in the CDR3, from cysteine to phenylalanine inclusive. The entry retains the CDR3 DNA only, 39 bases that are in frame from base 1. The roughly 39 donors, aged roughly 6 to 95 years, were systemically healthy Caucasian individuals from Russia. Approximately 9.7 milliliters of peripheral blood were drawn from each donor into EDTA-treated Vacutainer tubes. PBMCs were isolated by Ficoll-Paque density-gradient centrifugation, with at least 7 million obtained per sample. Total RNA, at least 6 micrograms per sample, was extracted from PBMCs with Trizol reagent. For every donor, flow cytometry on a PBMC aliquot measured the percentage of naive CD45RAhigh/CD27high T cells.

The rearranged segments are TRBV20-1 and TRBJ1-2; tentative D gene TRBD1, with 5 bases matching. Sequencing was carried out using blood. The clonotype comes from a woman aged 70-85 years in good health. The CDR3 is CSALPGENYGYTF. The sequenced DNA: TGCAGTGCCCTACCGGGGGAGAACTATGGCTACACCTTC.